This T cell receptor (beta chain) was sequenced for a study of cytomegalovirus exposure and HLA in healthy donors. Study context: The roughly 120 validation repertoires, a later analysis reported, used the same platform as the approximately 650 first-cohort repertoires. Study results and limitations: Most TCR sequences proved rare, with some public TCRs found in many donors. Cytomegalovirus association was listed for under 200 TCR beta chains. Reported performance of the classifier showed diagnosis of cytomegalovirus status with high specificity and sensitivity.

Points on this clone: Its target is not known.

Germline-derived CDR1 and CDR2 are SGHNT and YENEEA. V gave up 1 base and J gave up 9 bases; unmatched junction bases: 5. This CDR3 contains 14 residues. The protocol was immunoSEQ multiplex PCR, while the TCRdb copy is restricted to in-frame clones and leaves out a portion. This table holds 200,000 or so clones, 70% to 85% found once. The origin of this receptor is a woman aged 25-40 years in good health and CMV-seropositive. The sequenced sample was PBMCs. This rearrangement joins TRBV11-3 to TRBJ2-1; 8 bases are a match to TRBD2. CDR3 protein: CASSLGLAGREQFF. The CDR3 coding sequence is TGTGCCAGCAGCTTAGGGCTAGCGGGCCGTGAGCAGTTCTTC.